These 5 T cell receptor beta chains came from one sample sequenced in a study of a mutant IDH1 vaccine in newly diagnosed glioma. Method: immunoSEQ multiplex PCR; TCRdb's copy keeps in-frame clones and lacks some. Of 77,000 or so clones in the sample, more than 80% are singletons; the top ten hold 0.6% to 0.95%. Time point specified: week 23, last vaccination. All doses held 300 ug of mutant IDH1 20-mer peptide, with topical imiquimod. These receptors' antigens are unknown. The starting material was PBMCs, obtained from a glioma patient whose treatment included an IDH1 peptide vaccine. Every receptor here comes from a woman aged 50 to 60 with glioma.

CDR3 residues: CASSLAQGGQPQHF. CDR3 DNA: TGCGCCAGCAGCTTGGCTCAGGGGGGCCAGCCCCAGCATTTT. The rearrangement joins TRBV5-1 to TRBJ1-5; 7 bases align to TRBD1. CDR1 and CDR2 (germline): SGHRS, YFSETQ. The CDR3 runs to 14 residues. V lost 0 bases to trimming and J lost 7 bases; unmatched junction nucleotides: 4.

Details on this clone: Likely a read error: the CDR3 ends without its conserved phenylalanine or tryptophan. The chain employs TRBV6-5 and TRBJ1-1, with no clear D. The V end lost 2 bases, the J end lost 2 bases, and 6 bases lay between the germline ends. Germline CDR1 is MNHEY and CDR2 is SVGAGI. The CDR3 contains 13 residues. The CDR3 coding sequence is TGTGCCAGCAGTTACGGGAGAAACACTGAAGCTTTCCTT. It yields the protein CASSYGRNTEAFL.

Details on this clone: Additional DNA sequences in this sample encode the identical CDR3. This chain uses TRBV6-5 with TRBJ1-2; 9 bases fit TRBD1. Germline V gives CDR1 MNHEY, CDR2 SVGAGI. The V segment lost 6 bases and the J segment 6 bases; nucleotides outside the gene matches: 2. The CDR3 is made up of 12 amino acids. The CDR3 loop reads CASRRTGDGYTF. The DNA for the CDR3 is TGTGCCAGCAGGAGGACAGGGGATGGCTACACCTTC.

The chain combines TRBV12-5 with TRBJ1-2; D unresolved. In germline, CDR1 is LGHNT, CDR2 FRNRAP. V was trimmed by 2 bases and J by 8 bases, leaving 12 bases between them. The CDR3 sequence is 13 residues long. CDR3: CASGLSRPGGYTF. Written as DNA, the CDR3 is TGTGCTAGTGGTTTGTCCAGACCGGGAGGCTACACCTTC. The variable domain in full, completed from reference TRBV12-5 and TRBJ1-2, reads DARVTQTPRHKVTEMGQEVTMRCQPILGHNTVFWYRQTMMQGLELLAYFRNRAPLDDSGMPKDRFSAEMPDATLATLKIQPSEPRDSAVYFCASGLSRPGGYTFGSGTRLTVV.

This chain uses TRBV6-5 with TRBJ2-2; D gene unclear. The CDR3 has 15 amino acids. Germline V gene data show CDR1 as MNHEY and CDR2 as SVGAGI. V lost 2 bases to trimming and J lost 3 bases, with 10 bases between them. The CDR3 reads CASSYGRSYTGELFF. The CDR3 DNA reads TGTGCCAGCAGTTACGGTAGATCTTACACCGGGGAGCTGTTTTTT.